Below, 20 T cell receptor beta chains from the same sample are listed, as sequenced in a study of control samples from healthy donors and cancer patients. Using immunoSEQ multiplex PCR, the repertoire was profiled, and TCRdb retains in-frame clones only, with some absent. The sample carries 150,000 to 200,000 clones, around nine tenths recorded once. Sequencing used blood. The receptors were gathered from a woman under 40 in good health.

This clone was seen once. The chain joins TRBV14 to TRBJ2-3; 7 positions match TRBD2. J lost 3 bases, V lost 4 bases, and 10 bases had no gene match. Germline lookup yields CDR1 SGHDN and CDR2 FVKESK. CDR3 length: 16 residues. CDR3 nucleotides: TGTGCCAGCAGCCTGGGAGCGGGACGAGTAACAGATACGCAGTATTTT. This codes for CASSLGAGRVTDTQYF.

Of note for this clone: This sample includes further DNA sequences coding for the same CDR3. The J gene is TRBJ2-7, the V gene TRBV11-2; D ambiguous. CDR1 and CDR2 (germline): SGHAT, FQNNGV. With 0 bases removed from V and 3 bases from J, the gap between germline ends came to 3 bases. The CDR3 loop spans 12 amino acids. CDR3 protein: CASSLDSYEQYF. The CDR3 coding sequence is TGTGCCAGCAGCTTAGACAGCTACGAGCAGTACTTC.

The rearrangement joins TRBV19 to TRBJ1-1, with no clear D. Deletions cut 3 bases from V and 5 bases from J, with 7 bases between. The CDR3 covers 12 residues. Germline assignment: CDR1 LNHDA and CDR2 SQIVND (reference sequence). As DNA, the CDR3 is TGTGCCAGTAGTATCGGGATTACTGAAGCTTTCTTT. This gives the protein CASSIGITEAFF.

This chain connects TRBV4-1 to TRBJ1-3; TRBD1 is a possible D gene (5 bases). V lost 3 bases and J lost 4, with 13 bases in between. CDR1 is MGHRA, CDR2 YSYEKL, per germline. The length of the CDR3 is 15 residues. CDR3 DNA sequence: TGCGCCAGCAGCCAGGGGACCGGCGTCGGAAACACCATATATTTT. Its protein product is CASSQGTGVGNTIYF.

V is TRBV5-1 and J is TRBJ1-4, with D uncertain. The CDR3 has 15 residues. Deletions cut 1 base from V and 8 bases from J, with 15 bases between. The germline gives CDR1 SGHRS, CDR2 YFSETQ. This chain's CDR3 is CASSLRRGGGEKLFF. The DNA for the CDR3 is TGCGCCAGCAGCTTGCGCCGAGGCGGAGGGGAAAAACTGTTTTTT.

The chain is built from TRBV10-3 and TRBJ2-7; D ambiguous. V dropped 10 bases and J dropped 0 bases, with 10 bases sitting between them. The germline gives CDR1 ENHRY, CDR2 SYGVKD. The CDR3 extends over 12 amino acids. The CDR3 coding sequence is TGTGCCACCCTGTCGAGCTCCTACGAGCAGTACGTC. Its protein product is CATLSSSYEQYV.

The chain links TRBV19 to TRBJ1-2; tentative D call: TRBD1 (5 bases). Looked up from germline, CDR1 is LNHDA and CDR2 is SQIVND (reference sequence). V was shortened by 7 bases and J by 6 bases, with 6 bases between the two germline ends. There are 10 residues in the CDR3. CDR3 protein: CASMGHGYTF. CDR3 nucleotide sequence: TGTGCCAGTATGGGGCATGGCTACACCTTC.

The chain combines TRBV3-1 (or the pseudogene TRBV3-2) with TRBJ1-5; D might be TRBD1 (5 bases). The V gene's germline CDR1 is LGHDT and CDR2 YNNKEL (reference sequence). This CDR3 has 15 residues. V was clipped by 4 bases and J by 3 bases, with 13 bases between them. The CDR3 coding sequence is TGTGCCAGCAGCCGAGACAGCACTATCAATCAGCCCCAGCATTTT. This translates into CASSRDSTINQPQHF.

The chain links TRBV7-9 to TRBJ2-5, with TRBD1 identical over 8 bases. V was clipped by 1 base and J by 7 bases; unmatched bases: 5. This CDR3 spans 14 amino acids. Germline CDR1 and CDR2: SEHNR and FQNEAQ (reference sequence). This CDR3 reads CASSLGTGSGTQYF. CDR3 bases: TGTGCCAGCAGCTTAGGGACAGGGAGTGGGACCCAGTACTTC.

CDR3 amino acids: CASSFSSNDAPPDTQYF. The CDR3 nucleotides are TGTGCCAGCAGTTTCTCCAGCAACGACGCTCCTCCCGATACGCAGTATTTT. V gene TRBV27 combines with J gene TRBJ2-3; no clear D gene. V lost 3 bases and J lost 6, with 22 bases in between. Germline-derived CDR1 and CDR2 are MNHEY and SMNVEV (reference sequence). The CDR3 is made up of 17 amino acids.

The chain couples TRBV4-1 to TRBJ2-1; 8 bases match TRBD2. The CDR3 is 22 residues long. Trimming removed 1 base from V and 4 bases from J; junction bases left unmatched: 24. Per germline, CDR1 MGHRA and CDR2 YSYEKL. Written as DNA, the CDR3 is TGCGCCAGCAGCCAAGTTCGCAAGGGACTAGTCGGGTTTTACAGGAATTACAATGAGCAGTTCTTC. Encoded protein: CASSQVRKGLVGFYRNYNEQFF.

This chain connects TRBV11-2 to TRBJ1-2; the D is unclear. In germline, CDR1 is SGHAT, CDR2 FQNNGV. V dropped 5 bases and J dropped 4 bases, with 14 bases sitting between them. This CDR3 comprises 14 residues. The CDR3 coding sequence is TGTGCCAGCAGCCCCCGGGCGGGCTTCTATGGCTACACCTTC. Its translation is CASSPRAGFYGYTF. Supplemented by reference TRBV11-2 and TRBJ1-2, the full variable domain reads EAGVAQSPRYKIIEKRQSVAFWCNPISGHATLYWYQQILGQGPKLLIQFQNNGVVDDSQLPKDRFSAERLKGVDSTLKIQPAKLEDSAVYLCASSPRAGFYGYTFGSGTRLTVV.

This chain connects TRBV27 to TRBJ1-1, with a weak D call TRBD1 (6 bases). There are 14 residues in the CDR3. CDR1 and CDR2 from the germline V gene are MNHEY and SMNVEV (reference sequence). V was clipped by 6 bases and J by 3 bases, with 14 bases between them. CDR3 nucleotide sequence: TGTGCCAGCAGAGCCGGAAGGGGGGACACTGAAGCTTTCTTT. It yields the protein CASRAGRGDTEAFF.

This sequence joins TRBV7-9 and TRBJ2-7, with 7 bases fitting TRBD2. Germline lookup yields CDR1 SEHNR and CDR2 FQNEAQ (reference sequence). This CDR3 is 15 amino acids long. V gave up 5 bases and J gave up 3 bases; unmatched junction bases: 10. The CDR3 DNA sequence: TGTGCCAGCAGCCCAAGGGAGGGCATATACTACGAGCAGTACTTC. As protein: CASSPREGIYYEQYF.

The chain links TRBV4-1 to TRBJ1-5; D perhaps matches TRBD1 (6 bases). This CDR3 is 15 amino acids long. The V end was cut by 3 bases, the J end by 2 bases, with 11 bases between. The germline CDR1 and CDR2 sequences are MGHRA and YSYEKL. In nucleotides, the CDR3 is TGCGCCAGCAGCCACCCGAGGGGGGGCAATCAGCCCCAGCATTTT. This codes for CASSHPRGGNQPQHF.

The rearrangement uses TRBV7-6 and TRBJ1-1; no firm D call. This CDR3 has 14 residues. Germline-derived CDR1 and CDR2 are SGHVS and FNYEAQ. The V and J ends lost 1 base and 2 bases respectively, with 8 bases between them. The CDR3 protein is CASSLGGSNTEAFF. The CDR3 nucleotides read TGTGCCAGCAGCTTAGGAGGCAGCAACACTGAAGCTTTCTTT.

This chain links TRBV13 with TRBJ2-7; 7 bases align to TRBD1. In germline, CDR1 is PRHDT, CDR2 FYEKMQ (reference sequence). This CDR3 has 15 residues. V lost 0 bases to trimming and J lost 3 bases; unmatched junction nucleotides: 5. The DNA for the CDR3 is TGTGCCAGCAGCTTAGGGACAGGGAATATCTACGAGCAGTACGTC. Encoded protein: CASSLGTGNIYEQYV.

J is TRBJ1-2 and V is TRBV24-1; 9 bases line up with TRBD1. Germline CDR1 is KGHDR and CDR2 is SFDVKD. The CDR3 runs 12 residues. V lost 7 bases and J lost 6; bases outside the gene matches: 2. The CDR3 sequence: CATSRTGDGYTF. The CDR3 DNA sequence: TGTGCCACCAGCCGGACAGGGGATGGCTACACCTTC.

The chain combines TRBV5-4 with TRBJ1-4, with TRBD1 as a possible D gene (6 bases). Looked up from germline, CDR1 is SGHNT and CDR2 is YYREEE (reference sequence). The CDR3 spans 16 residues. V lost 3 bases and J lost 0, with 12 bases in between. The CDR3 bases are TGTGCCAGCAGCTCCACAGGGAAAGCAACTAATGAAAAACTGTTTTTT. This translates into CASSSTGKATNEKLFF.

The chain has TRBV10-1 and TRBJ2-7; D gene unclear. Trimming took 6 bases from V and 11 from J, leaving 11 bases between them. The CDR3 consists of 10 residues. Germline values: CDR1 WNHNN, CDR2 SYGVQD (reference sequence). The CDR3 DNA is TGCGCCAGCAGCCTAAAAGGCGAGTACGTC. Translation: CASSLKGEYV.